This entry is about one T cell receptor (beta chain). The antigen is undetermined. TCRdb re-derived calls from the reads in MiXCR, one entry per CDR3 protein. The data contain 84,000 or so distinct CDR3 sequences, about half of them singletons. This entry belongs to a study of T cell repertoires in cytomegalovirus infection. Trimming shortened V by 3 bases and J by 0 bases, and 9 bases separated the two germline ends. Looked up from germline, CDR1 is SEHNR and CDR2 is FQNEAQ (reference sequence). CDR3 size: 14 residues. J is TRBJ2-7 and V is TRBV7-9, with a possible D match to TRBD2 (6 bases). The TCR comes from a human donor in good health (CMV status not recorded). Some clones in this sample may be carry-over from other donors' samples. This sample comprised CD8+ T cells from cultured PBMCs, obtained from culture after CMV antigen stimulation. The CDR3 region is CASSLPGSSYEQYF. CDR3 coding DNA: TGTGCCAGCAGCTTGCCCGGGAGCTCCTACGAGCAGTACTTC.